The present entry profiles one T cell receptor (beta chain) with its context. This clonotype came up a few times. The antigen it binds to is not known. The sample holds no much larger clone one base away, and base qualities are not on file. This specimen belongs to a study of blood T cells in healthy people across ages (dated by TCRdb to about 2015). With respect to the entire study: In model experiments, roughly one uniquely barcoded TCR beta cDNA molecule per two T cells was captured by template switching. To track age-related changes in TCR beta repertoire diversity, the study relied on deep sequencing normalized with unique cDNA molecular identifiers. The donors were split into four age groups: young (average roughly 15 years), middle-aged (39), aged (approximately 60) and long-lived (approximately 80). The study analyzed two additional independent replicas of 1 million unique cDNA reads from the same blood draw for two donors, one aged 18 to 30 and one aged 80 or older. To avoid experimental bias, donors of different ages were distributed randomly across sequencing lanes.

Taken from the germline V gene, the CDR1 and CDR2 loops are SGHRS and YFSETQ. Relative to germline, V is 4 bases shorter and J is 5 bases shorter, with 9 bases between their ends. The CDR3 holds 13 amino acids from the cysteine to the phenylalanine. Only the CDR3 part of the read is kept: 39 bases, read in frame from the first base. Libraries came from 5' RACE. Sequenced on an Illumina HiSeq 2500. A second PCR of about 7 to 12 cycles was performed with a sample-barcoded 5' primer and a J-beta primer mix. A unique molecular identifier was introduced onto each TCR beta cDNA molecule by a template-switch 5' adaptor carrying 12 random nucleotides. At least 2.5 million CDR3-containing paired-end reads were obtained from each sample. First-strand cDNA was synthesized from all RNA with the Mint cDNA synthesis kit, primed by a TRBC-specific oligonucleotide. Following uracil-DNA glycosylase treatment, a first 18-cycle PCR with universal primers M1SS and BC2_uni_R was performed on all cDNA. The original methods were these. Each sample was normalized by randomly selecting 1 million high-quality reads, each carrying a distinct molecular identifier. Reads sharing molecular identifiers were discarded rather than binned into consensus sequences. MiTCR, with a Q25 quality threshold and the strictest error-elimination algorithm, was used for CDR3 identification, clonotype clustering and error correction. A nonparametric unseen species model using Euler transformation provided a lower-bound estimate of total TCR beta diversity. The raw public data were reprocessed by TCRdb itself: fastp quality trimming at Q25, MiXCR clonotype calling, in-frame beta chains only. CDR3 protein sequences are deduplicated, and each keeps its most common genes and DNA. TCRdb, not the original authors, processed these V and J calls. The sample table shows 1.5 million to 1.9 million distinct CDR3 sequences, and 35% to 45% are seen once. In total, the top ten clones hold approximately 4% of the sample.

The study at large found these results: Bulk unsorted PBMC profiling prevented conclusive comparison of naive and antigen-experienced compartments. The long-lived group showed more naive CD4+ T cells, fewer expanded clones and increased TCR diversity than the aged group, suggesting age selection. The percentage of naive T cells measured by flow cytometry correlated strongly with observed TCR beta diversity. Because donor CMV infection status was unknown, age-related changes in expanded clonotypes were potentially confounded. Observed TCR beta diversity per million T cells fell roughly linearly with age, and a significant reduction was already apparent by age roughly 40. Estimates of total diversity from one million sequenced T cells were regarded as lower bounds and underestimates.

Systemically healthy Caucasian individuals from Russia, 39 in total and aged about 6 to 100 years, were included as donors. Approximately 9 milliliters of peripheral blood were collected from each donor into EDTA-treated Vacutainer tubes. Ficoll-Paque density-gradient centrifugation was used to isolate PBMCs, with at least 7 million per sample. Trizol reagent was used to extract total RNA from PBMCs, with at least 5.5 micrograms per sample. For every donor, an aliquot of PBMCs went through flow cytometry to measure the percentages of naive CD45RAhigh/CD27high T cells. The receptor comes from a woman aged 18-30 years in good health. The sequence links TRBV5-1 to TRBJ2-2, with the D gene not confidently named. The sample consisted of blood. DNA sequence: TGCGCCAGCAGCCCAACAGTTACCGGGGAGCTGTTTTTT. It specifies CASSPTVTGELFF.